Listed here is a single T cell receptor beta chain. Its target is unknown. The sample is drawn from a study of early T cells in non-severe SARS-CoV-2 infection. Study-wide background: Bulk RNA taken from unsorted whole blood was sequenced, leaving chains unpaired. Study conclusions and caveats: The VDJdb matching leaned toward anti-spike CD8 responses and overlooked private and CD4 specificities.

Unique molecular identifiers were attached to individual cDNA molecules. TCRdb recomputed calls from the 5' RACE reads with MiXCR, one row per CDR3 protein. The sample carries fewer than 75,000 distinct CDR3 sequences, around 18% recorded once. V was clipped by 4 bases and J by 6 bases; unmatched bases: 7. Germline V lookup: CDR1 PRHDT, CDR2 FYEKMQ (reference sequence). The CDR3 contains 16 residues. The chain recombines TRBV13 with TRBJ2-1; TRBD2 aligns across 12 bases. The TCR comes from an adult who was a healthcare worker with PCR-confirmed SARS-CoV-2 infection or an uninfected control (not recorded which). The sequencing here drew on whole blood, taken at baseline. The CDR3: CASSSTTSGSRNEQFF. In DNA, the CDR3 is TGTGCCAGCAGCTCGACGACTAGCGGGAGTCGCAATGAGCAGTTCTTC.